The 13 T cell receptor beta chains below all came from one sample that was sequenced in a study of T cells in lung cancer brain metastases. Profiled with immunoSEQ multiplex PCR; TCRdb holds only in-frame clones, not every one. The sample holds around 900 clones; 93% are singletons and the top ten take just over 3%. Sample: tumor tissue from the primary lung tumor. The receptors come from a woman between 35 and 50 years old with non-small cell lung cancer.

This clone was picked up a small number of times. Other DNA sequences within the sample encode an identical CDR3. The chain recombines TRBV27 with TRBJ1-1; a weak D match, TRBD1 (5 bases). Germline V gene lookup returns CDR1 MNHEY and CDR2 SMNVEV (reference sequence). This CDR3 contains 14 residues. Trimming removed 5 bases from V and 3 bases from J, with 13 bases in between. CDR3 bases: TGTGCCAGCAGTCTAAGACAGCGGGACACTGAAGCTTTCTTT. Protein sequence: CASSLRQRDTEAFF.

The chain links TRBV7-9 to TRBJ2-7, with no clear D. This CDR3 spans 13 amino acids. Deletions cut 5 bases from V and 1 base from J, with 9 bases between. In germline, CDR1 is SEHNR, CDR2 FQNEAQ (reference sequence). CDR3 DNA: TGTGCCAGCAGCACGACTCATTCCTACGAGCAGTACTTC. Residues: CASSTTHSYEQYF.

This clone was picked up one time. V usage is TRBV5-1 and J usage is TRBJ2-5, with D maybe TRBD2 (6 bases). The CDR3 is 13 amino acids. V lost 4 bases, J lost 1 base, and 8 bases lay in between. Germline CDR1 SGHRS, CDR2 YFSETQ. CDR3: CASSVAAQETQYF. The DNA for the CDR3 is TGCGCCAGCAGCGTAGCGGCCCAAGAGACCCAGTACTTC.

The chain is built from TRBV18 and TRBJ1-5; no clear D. The ends were cut back, 1 base at V and 3 bases at J, with 7 bases in the middle. The CDR3 runs 14 residues. The germline V gene encodes CDR1 KGHSH and CDR2 LQKENI. CDR3: CASSPQRDNQPQHF. CDR3 coding DNA: TGTGCCAGCTCACCACAGAGGGACAATCAGCCCCAGCATTTT.

The chain combines TRBV7-9 with TRBJ1-4, with a possible D match to TRBD1 (5 bases). The CDR3 is made up of 15 amino acids. V dropped 1 base and J dropped 5 bases, with 11 bases sitting between them. Per germline, CDR1 SEHNR and CDR2 FQNEAQ (reference sequence). This chain's CDR3 is CASSLEGQSNEKLFF. In DNA, the CDR3 is TGTGCCAGCAGCTTAGAAGGACAATCGAATGAAAAACTGTTTTTT.

A note on this clone: The junction does not match germline at one end; this may be a read error. The chain is built from TRBV9 and TRBJ2-2, with 9 bases identical to TRBD1. Germline V gene sequence: CDR1 SGDLS, CDR2 YYNGEE. The CDR3 is 17 amino acids. The CDR3 nucleotides read TGTGCCAGCAGCCCGAGGGAGGGGACAGGGAGGAACGGGAAGCTGTTTTTT. Its translation: CASSPREGTGRNGKLFF.

The V and J genes are TRBV13 and TRBJ1-3; 9 bases agree with TRBD1. J lost 2 bases, V lost 1 base, and 12 bases had no gene match. The V gene's germline CDR1 is PRHDT and CDR2 FYEKMQ (reference sequence). The CDR3 contains 19 residues. CDR3 sequence reads: CASSLAWSGTGSAGNTIYF. The CDR3 DNA sequence: TGTGCCAGCAGCTTAGCATGGTCCGGGACAGGGAGCGCTGGAAACACCATATATTTT. Using reference TRBV13 and TRBJ1-3 for the parts outside the CDR3, the full variable domain is AAGVIQSPRHLIKEKRETATLKCYPIPRHDTVYWYQQGPGQDPQFLISFYEKMQSDKGSIPDRFSAQQFSDYHSELNMSSLELGDSALYFCASSLAWSGTGSAGNTIYFGEGSWLTVV.

As for this clone: A read error may produce the germline difference seen at one junction end. The chain combines TRBV7-9 with TRBJ1-2; 7 positions match TRBD1. The germline V gene has CDR1 SEHNR and CDR2 FQNEAQ (reference sequence). The CDR3 is 14 amino acids. The CDR3 DNA follows: TGTACCAGCAGATCGGAACAGGGGAGTCGTGGCTACACCTTC. The encoded protein is CTSRSEQGSRGYTF.

Notes on this clone: Other DNA sequences from this sample encode an identical CDR3 as well. J is TRBJ2-1 and V is TRBV19; D ambiguous. V was clipped by 3 bases and J by 5 bases, with 11 bases between them. Germline V gene lookup returns CDR1 LNHDA and CDR2 SQIVND (reference sequence). This CDR3 region has 14 residues. The CDR3 loop is CASSIRSRNNEQFF. The CDR3 DNA reads as TGTGCCAGTAGTATTAGGAGTAGGAACAATGAGCAGTTCTTC.

The chain employs TRBV29-1 and TRBJ1-4; 10 nucleotides agree with TRBD1. The germline V gene encodes CDR1 SQVTM and CDR2 ANQGSEA. This CDR3 is 14 amino acids long. Germline trimming cut 4 bases from V and 10 bases from J; bases unmatched to any gene: 9. The CDR3 coding sequence is TGCAGCGTTGTGGGCCCGGGACAGGGGACAAAACTGTTTTTT. Protein product: CSVVGPGQGTKLFF.

The chain links TRBV14 to TRBJ2-1, with 7 bases aligning to TRBD1. V lost 7 bases, J lost 5 bases, and 14 bases stayed unmatched. The length of the CDR3 is 16 residues. Germline loops: CDR1 SGHDN, CDR2 FVKESK. CDR3 protein: CASNPYLGQENNEQFF. In nucleotides, the CDR3 is TGTGCCAGCAACCCCTACCTTGGACAGGAAAACAATGAGCAGTTCTTC.

The CDR3 sequence is CASSGGGGNYGYTF. As DNA, the CDR3 is TGTGCCAGCTCTGGCGGGGGGGGGAACTATGGCTACACCTTC. The V call is TRBV6-9, the J call TRBJ1-2; D might be TRBD1 (5 bases). Per the germline V gene, CDR1 is MNHGY and CDR2 is SVAAGI. This CDR3 has 14 residues. V gave up 8 bases and J gave up 2 bases, with 15 bases separating them.

V is TRBV5-1 and J is TRBJ1-1, with a tentative D call TRBD1 (6 bases). Trimming took 8 bases from V and 1 from J, leaving 18 bases between them. The germline CDR1 and CDR2 sequences are SGHRS and YFSETQ. CDR3 size: 15 residues. CDR3 region: CASASGGVENTEAFF. In DNA form, the CDR3 reads TGCGCCAGTGCGTCCGGGGGCGTGGAGAACACTGAAGCTTTCTTT.